These 4 T cell receptor beta chains came from one sample sequenced in a study of T cell repertoires in cytomegalovirus infection (dated by TCRdb to the late 2010s). Sequencing relied on an Illumina HiSeq 1500. The public reads were reanalyzed by TCRdb: fastp trimming at Q25, MiXCR alignment, in-frame beta chains only. Identical CDR3 protein sequences are pooled into one entry, listed with their most common genes and DNA. In all, the sample holds about 260,000 distinct CDR3 sequences, and 9.1% of those were seen once. The ten largest clones take up more than 12% of the sample. Sequencing input: PBMCs. These receptors all come from a human donor in good health (CMV status not recorded). Some clones in this sample may be carry-over from other donors' samples.

The rearrangement uses TRBV30 and TRBJ1-2; no reliable D call. CDR1 is GTSNPN and CDR2 is SVGIG in the germline V gene (reference sequence). CDR3 length: 13 amino acids. The V end was cut by 1 base, the J end by 4 bases, with 10 bases between. This chain's CDR3 is CAWSEGKGYGYTF. The CDR3 DNA is TGTGCCTGGAGTGAGGGAAAGGGCTATGGCTACACCTTC.

This clonotype showed up many times. The chain combines TRBV15 with TRBJ1-1; unclear D gene. Germline V gene sequence: CDR1 LNHNV, CDR2 YYDKDF (reference sequence). The CDR3 sequence is 14 residues long. Trimming pared 0 bases from V and 0 bases from J, leaving 5 bases between. The CDR3 DNA reads TGTGCCACCAGCAGAGACCACATGAACACTGAAGCTTTCTTT. Amino acid sequence: CATSRDHMNTEAFF.

This clonotype was seen a handful of times. This chain connects TRBV5-1 to TRBJ2-2, with D perhaps matching TRBD1 (5 bases). V dropped 4 bases and J dropped 5 bases, with 15 bases sitting between them. The CDR3 length is 15 residues. Germline values: CDR1 SGHRS, CDR2 YFSETQ. CDR3 sequence: CASSQDTPRTGELFF. The CDR3, as DNA: TGCGCCAGCAGCCAGGACACACCGAGGACCGGGGAGCTGTTTTTT.

The V call is TRBV20-1, the J call TRBJ2-1; TRBD2 matches at 11 bases. The CDR3 loop spans 15 amino acids. Germline assignment: CDR1 DFQATT and CDR2 SNEGSKA (reference sequence). The trim removed 2 bases at V and 9 bases at J, leaving 9 bases unmatched. CDR3 amino acids: CSARLLAGVRGEQFF. The CDR3 coding sequence is TGCAGTGCTAGACTACTAGCGGGAGTGAGAGGTGAGCAGTTCTTC.